These 18 T cell receptor beta chains were all obtained from the same sample, sequenced in a study of cytomegalovirus exposure and HLA in healthy donors (dated by TCRdb to 2017 to 2019). The protocol used for the library was the immunoSEQ multiplex PCR assay. TCRdb mirrors the immuneACCESS table, restricted to in-frame sequences. Some clones are absent from its copies; in checked studies, under half trace to an unresolved V gene, and the reason for the others is unknown. The sample table holds nearly 110,000 clones, of which roughly 90% were seen once. 1.5% to 2% of the sample is in the top ten clones. The sequenced sample was PBMCs. The receptors shown here come from a young woman in good health and CMV-seropositive.

The rearrangement joins TRBV5-6 to TRBJ2-7, with TRBD2 matching over 10 bases. Trimming removed 0 bases from V and 5 bases from J; junction bases left unmatched: 5. Germline V lookup: CDR1 SGHDT, CDR2 YYEEEE. CDR3 length: 15 amino acids. In DNA form, the CDR3 reads TGTGCCAGCAGCTTGGGTCTAGCGGGGGCGGACGAGCAGTACGTC. It yields the protein CASSLGLAGADEQYV.

This chain uses TRBV7-2 with TRBJ2-3; D is undetermined. CDR3 length equals 12 residues. Germline CDR1 is SGHTA and CDR2 is FQGNSA. Trimming shortened V by 6 bases and J by 4 bases, and 8 bases separated the two germline ends. DNA of the CDR3: TGTGCCAGCAGTCTTGACTCAGATACGCAGTATTTT. The encoded protein is CASSLDSDTQYF.

The chain has TRBV5-1 and TRBJ1-1; 7 bases agree with TRBD1. V lost 5 bases to trimming and J lost 0 bases; unmatched junction nucleotides: 4. Germline V lookup: CDR1 SGHRS, CDR2 YFSETQ. This CDR3 region has 14 residues. CDR3 sequence reads: CASRGGQLNTEAFF. CDR3 nucleotides: TGCGCCAGCAGGGGGGGACAGCTGAACACTGAAGCTTTCTTT.

This chain uses TRBV5-1 with TRBJ1-3; no reliable D call. V was clipped by 1 base and J by 3 bases, with 8 bases between them. Germline loops: CDR1 SGHRS, CDR2 YFSETQ. The CDR3 covers 14 residues. The CDR3 spells CASSLWAGGNTIYF. The CDR3 DNA is TGCGCCAGCAGCTTGTGGGCAGGTGGAAACACCATATATTTT.

The chain links TRBV25-1 to TRBJ1-4; maybe TRBD1 (6 bases). The germline V and J ends were trimmed by 3 bases and 4 bases, with 15 bases remaining between them. CDR1 is MGHDK and CDR2 is SYGVNS in the germline V gene. The CDR3 runs to 16 residues. The CDR3 nucleotides read TGTGCCAGCAGTGATCGGCCAGGGGTTGGTAATGAAAAACTGTTTTTT. Encoded protein: CASSDRPGVGNEKLFF. Looking up the rest from reference TRBV25-1 and TRBJ1-4 gives the full variable domain: EADIYQTPRYLVIGTGKKITLECSQTMGHDKMYWYQQDPGMELHLIHYSYGVNSTEKGDLSSESTVSRIRTEHFPLTLESARPSHTSQYLCASSDRPGVGNEKLFFGSGTQLSVL.

V usage is TRBV6-5 and J usage is TRBJ2-1, with D maybe TRBD1 (6 bases). V was shortened by 4 bases and J by 10 bases, with 11 bases between the two germline ends. Germline CDR1 reads MNHEY; CDR2 reads SVGAGI. The CDR3 has 12 residues. In DNA, the CDR3 is TGTGCCAGCAGTTCGTGGGGGCCGGAGCAGTTCTTC. The encoded protein is CASSSWGPEQFF.

This clone occurred a few times. The chain carries TRBV18 and TRBJ1-5, with 7 bases matching TRBD1. The CDR3 has 16 amino acids. Germline V CDR1 and CDR2: KGHSH, LQKENI. J gave up 5 bases and V 4 bases, and 11 bases lay outside the gene matches. As DNA, the CDR3 is TGTGCCAGCTCACACCAGCCGGGACAGATGCATCAGCCCCAGCATTTT. Its protein is CASSHQPGQMHQPQHF.

This chain joins TRBV28 and TRBJ2-7; 9 bases fit TRBD2. After removal of 6 bases from V and 6 bases from J, the junction contained 9 bases not matched to a gene. CDR3 size: 14 residues. Germline CDR1 and CDR2: MDHEN and SYDVKM. The CDR3 loop reads CASSLKGLATEQYV. CDR3 sequence (DNA): TGTGCCAGCAGCTTAAAGGGACTAGCAACCGAGCAGTACGTC.

The chain couples TRBV28 to TRBJ2-1; 7 bases fit TRBD1. The CDR3 is 14 residues long. CDR1 and CDR2 (germline): MDHEN, SYDVKM. V was pared by 6 bases and J by 7 bases, with 9 bases of the junction left unmatched. The CDR3 is CASSSDRVDNEQFF. In DNA, the CDR3 is TGTGCCAGCAGCTCCGACAGGGTGGATAATGAGCAGTTCTTC.

This clone has only one observation. The genes are TRBV6-5 and TRBJ2-1, with D perhaps TRBD1 (6 bases). Between the trimmed V and J ends, which lost 6 bases and 4 bases, there was a span of 10 bases. The CDR3 runs to 13 residues. Germline-derived CDR1 and CDR2 are MNHEY and SVGAGI. The CDR3 is CASRRDTYNEQFF. CDR3 bases: TGTGCCAGCAGACGGGACACTTACAATGAGCAGTTCTTC.

The CDR3 loop reads CASSLGQGNAYGYTF. In nucleotides, the CDR3 is TGTGCCAGCAGCTTAGGGCAGGGGAATGCCTATGGCTACACCTTC. The chain combines TRBV5-6 with TRBJ1-2, with a possible D match to TRBD1 (6 bases). This CDR3 has 15 residues. Germline values: CDR1 SGHDT, CDR2 YYEEEE. Trimming took 2 bases from V and 4 from J, leaving 15 bases between them. The variable domain in full, completed from reference TRBV5-6 and TRBJ1-2, reads DAGVTQSPTHLIKTRGQQVTLRCSPKSGHDTVSWYQQALGQGPQFIFQYYEEEERQRGNFPDRFSGHQFPNYSSELNVNALLLGDSALYLCASSLGQGNAYGYTFGSGTRLTVV.

The chain couples TRBV27 to TRBJ2-1; TRBD2 aligns across 11 bases. With V trimmed by 5 bases and J by 4 bases, 4 bases remained unmatched. CDR3 length: 15 residues. Germline loops: CDR1 MNHEY, CDR2 SMNVEV (reference sequence). The CDR3: CASSVGTSGYNEQFF. Written as DNA, the CDR3 is TGTGCCAGCAGTGTCGGGACTAGCGGATACAATGAGCAGTTCTTC.

This clone has just one count. This chain uses TRBV6-5 with TRBJ2-2; the D gene is possibly TRBD1 (6 bases). Germline CDR1 reads MNHEY; CDR2 reads SVGAGI. The CDR3 has 15 amino acids. The V and J ends lost 5 bases and 4 bases respectively, with 14 bases between them. Written as DNA, the CDR3 is TGTGCCAGCAGTCTTACAGGGTTCACCACCGGGGAGCTGTTTTTT. Translated, it gives CASSLTGFTTGELFF.

The chain links TRBV28 to TRBJ1-5; the D is unclear. The germline V gene has CDR1 MDHEN and CDR2 SYDVKM. The CDR3 runs to 17 residues. Trimming took 6 bases from V and 4 from J, leaving 22 bases between them. As DNA, the CDR3 is TGTGCCAGCAGCCCCCAGGACGGGCCGGCGGGAAATCAGCCCCAGCATTTT. It encodes CASSPQDGPAGNQPQHF.

The chain employs TRBV9 and TRBJ1-1; D unresolved. The CDR3 is 15 amino acids. Germline V gene lookup returns CDR1 SGDLS and CDR2 YYNGEE. Trimming pared 1 base from V and 4 bases from J, leaving 14 bases between. This CDR3 reads CASSVRAVGVTEAFF. The CDR3 DNA is TGTGCCAGCAGCGTAAGGGCTGTGGGAGTCACTGAAGCTTTCTTT.

The chain joins TRBV4-1 to TRBJ1-4, with D maybe TRBD1 (5 bases). The germline V gene encodes CDR1 MGHRA and CDR2 YSYEKL. Trimming left V 2 bases short and J 7 bases short, with 8 bases between. The CDR3 has 13 amino acids. The CDR3 sequence: CASSQRTGEKLFF. The CDR3 DNA follows: TGCGCCAGCAGCCAACGCACAGGTGAAAAACTGTTTTTT.

This clone was seen only once. The rearrangement joins TRBV4-1 to TRBJ2-7; 9 bases are a match to TRBD1. This CDR3 has 15 amino acids. CDR1 MGHRA and CDR2 YSYEKL come from the germline V gene. The ends lost 6 bases at V and 4 bases at J; junction bases unmatched: 10. CDR3 sequence (DNA): TGCGCCAGCAGTCGCGAATTTGGGACAGGGTACGAGCAGTACTTC. Its translation is CASSREFGTGYEQYF.

V and J are TRBV7-8 and TRBJ1-2; 12 bases align to TRBD1. J lost 4 bases, V lost 3 bases, and 6 bases had no gene match. CDR1 and CDR2 (germline): SGHVS, FQNEAQ. The CDR3 is 16 amino acids. Here the CDR3 DNA reads TGTGCCAGCAGCTTCGGGGACAGGGGGCTTATCTATGGCTACACCTTC. The encoded protein is CASSFGDRGLIYGYTF.